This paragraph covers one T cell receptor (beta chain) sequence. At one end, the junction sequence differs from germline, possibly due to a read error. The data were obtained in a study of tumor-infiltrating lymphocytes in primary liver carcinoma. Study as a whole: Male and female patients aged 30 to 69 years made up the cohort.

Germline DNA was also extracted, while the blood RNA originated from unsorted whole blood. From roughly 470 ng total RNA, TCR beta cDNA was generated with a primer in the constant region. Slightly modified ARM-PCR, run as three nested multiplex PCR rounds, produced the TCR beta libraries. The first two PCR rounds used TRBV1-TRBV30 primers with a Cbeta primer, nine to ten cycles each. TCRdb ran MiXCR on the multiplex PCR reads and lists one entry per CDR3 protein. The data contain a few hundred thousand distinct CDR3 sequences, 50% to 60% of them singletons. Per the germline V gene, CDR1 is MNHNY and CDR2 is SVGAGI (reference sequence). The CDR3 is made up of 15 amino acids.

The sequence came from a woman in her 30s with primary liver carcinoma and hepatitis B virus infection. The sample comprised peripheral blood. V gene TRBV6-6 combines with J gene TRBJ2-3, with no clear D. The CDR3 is CASSHSKGQADTQYF. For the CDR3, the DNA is TGTGCCAGCAGTCACTCGAAGGGTCAGGCAGATACGCAGTATTTC.